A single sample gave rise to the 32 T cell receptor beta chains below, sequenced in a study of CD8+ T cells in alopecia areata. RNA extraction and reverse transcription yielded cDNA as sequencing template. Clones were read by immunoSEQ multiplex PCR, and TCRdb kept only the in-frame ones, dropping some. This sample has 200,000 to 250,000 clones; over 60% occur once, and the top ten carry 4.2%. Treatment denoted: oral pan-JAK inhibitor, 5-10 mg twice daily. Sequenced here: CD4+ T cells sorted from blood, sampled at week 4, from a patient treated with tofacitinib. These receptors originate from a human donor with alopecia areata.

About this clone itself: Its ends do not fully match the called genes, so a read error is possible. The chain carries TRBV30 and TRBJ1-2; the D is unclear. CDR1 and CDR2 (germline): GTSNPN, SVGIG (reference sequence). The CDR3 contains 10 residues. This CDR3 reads CAWSGRTAHF. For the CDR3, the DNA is TGTGCCTGGAGTGGGAGGACGGCCCACTTC.

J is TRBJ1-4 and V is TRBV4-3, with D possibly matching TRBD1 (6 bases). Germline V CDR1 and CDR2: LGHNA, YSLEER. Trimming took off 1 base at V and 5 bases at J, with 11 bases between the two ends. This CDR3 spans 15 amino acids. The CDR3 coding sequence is TGCGCCAGCAGCCAAGTCGAAGGGGGAAATGAAAAACTGTTTTTT. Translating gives CASSQVEGGNEKLFF.

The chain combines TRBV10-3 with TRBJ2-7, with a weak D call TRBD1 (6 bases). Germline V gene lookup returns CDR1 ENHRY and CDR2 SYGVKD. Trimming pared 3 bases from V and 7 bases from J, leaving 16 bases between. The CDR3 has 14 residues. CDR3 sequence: CAISDTGRASEQYF. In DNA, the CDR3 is TGTGCCATCAGTGATACAGGGCGCGCGAGTGAGCAGTACTTC.

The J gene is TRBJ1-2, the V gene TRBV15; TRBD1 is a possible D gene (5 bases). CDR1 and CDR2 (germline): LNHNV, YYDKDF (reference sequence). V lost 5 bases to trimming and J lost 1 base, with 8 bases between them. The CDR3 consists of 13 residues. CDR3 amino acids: CATSLQVNYGYTF. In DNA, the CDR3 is TGTGCCACCAGCCTACAGGTTAACTATGGCTACACCTTC.

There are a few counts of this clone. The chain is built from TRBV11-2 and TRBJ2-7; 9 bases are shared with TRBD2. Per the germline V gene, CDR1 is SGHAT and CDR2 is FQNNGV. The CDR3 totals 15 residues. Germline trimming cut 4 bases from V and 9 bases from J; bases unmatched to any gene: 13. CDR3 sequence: CASSSTPGTSRGQYF. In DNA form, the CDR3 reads TGTGCCAGCAGCTCTACTCCCGGGACTAGCCGCGGGCAGTACTTC.

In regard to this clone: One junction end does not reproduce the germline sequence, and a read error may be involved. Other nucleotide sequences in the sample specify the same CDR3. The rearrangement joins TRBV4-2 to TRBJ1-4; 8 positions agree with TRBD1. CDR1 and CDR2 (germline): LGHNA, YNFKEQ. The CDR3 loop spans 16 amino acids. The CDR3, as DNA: TGTGCCAGTAGCCATCCTGGACAGGGCCCTAATGAAAAACTGTTTTTT. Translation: CASSHPGQGPNEKLFF.

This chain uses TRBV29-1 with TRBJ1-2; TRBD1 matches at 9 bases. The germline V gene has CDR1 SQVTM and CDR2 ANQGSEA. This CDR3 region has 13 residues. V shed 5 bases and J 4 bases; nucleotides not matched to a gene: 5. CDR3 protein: CSVSGTGSYGYTF. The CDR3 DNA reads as TGCAGCGTTTCCGGGACAGGGTCCTATGGCTACACCTTC.

CDR3 loop: CASSESRDSGYTF. DNA of the CDR3: TGTGCCAGCAGTGAGAGTCGGGACAGTGGCTACACCTTC. This sequence joins TRBV2 and TRBJ1-2; 7 positions match TRBD1. The germline V gene encodes CDR1 SNHLY and CDR2 FYNNEI. The length of the CDR3 is 13 residues. V trimming: 3 bases; J trimming: 7 bases; junction bases outside the gene matches: 5.

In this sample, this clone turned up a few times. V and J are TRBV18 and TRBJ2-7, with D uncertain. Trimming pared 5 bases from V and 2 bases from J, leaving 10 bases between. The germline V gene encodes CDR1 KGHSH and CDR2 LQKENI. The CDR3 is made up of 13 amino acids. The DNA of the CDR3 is TGTGCCAGCTCAAATTTAGGCCCCTACGAGCAGTACTTC. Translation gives CASSNLGPYEQYF.

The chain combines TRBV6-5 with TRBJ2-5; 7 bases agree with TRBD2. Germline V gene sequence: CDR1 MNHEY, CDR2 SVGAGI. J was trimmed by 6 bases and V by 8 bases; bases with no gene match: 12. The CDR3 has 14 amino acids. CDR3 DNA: TGTGCCAGCGGACCTAGCGGCGGTGGTCAGACCCAGTACTTC. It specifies CASGPSGGGQTQYF.

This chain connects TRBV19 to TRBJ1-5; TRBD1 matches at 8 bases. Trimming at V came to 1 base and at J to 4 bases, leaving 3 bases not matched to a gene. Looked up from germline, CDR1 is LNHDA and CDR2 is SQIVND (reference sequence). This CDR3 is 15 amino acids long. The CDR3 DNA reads TGTGCCAGTAGTATAGGGGACAGGACAAATCAGCCCCAGCATTTT. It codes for CASSIGDRTNQPQHF. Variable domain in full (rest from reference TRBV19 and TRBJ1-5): DGGITQSPKYLFRKEGQNVTLSCEQNLNHDAMYWYRQDPGQGLRLIYYSQIVNDFQKGDIAEGYSVSREKKESFPLTVTSAQKNPTAFYLCASSIGDRTNQPQHFGDGTRLSIL.

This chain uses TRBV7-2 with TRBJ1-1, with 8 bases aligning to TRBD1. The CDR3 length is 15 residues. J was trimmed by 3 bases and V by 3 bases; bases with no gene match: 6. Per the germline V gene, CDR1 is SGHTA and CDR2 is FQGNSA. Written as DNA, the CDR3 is TGTGCCAGCAGCTTTAGCAGGGGGCCCTACACTGAAGCTTTCTTT. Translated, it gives CASSFSRGPYTEAFF.

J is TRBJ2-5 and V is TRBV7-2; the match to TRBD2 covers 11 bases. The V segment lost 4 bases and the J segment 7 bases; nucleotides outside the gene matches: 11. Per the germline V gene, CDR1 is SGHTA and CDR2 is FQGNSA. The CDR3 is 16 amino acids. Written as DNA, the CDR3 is TGTGCCAGCAGCTCGCTAGCGGGGGGCCAGGCGGGGACCCAGTACTTC. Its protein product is CASSSLAGGQAGTQYF.

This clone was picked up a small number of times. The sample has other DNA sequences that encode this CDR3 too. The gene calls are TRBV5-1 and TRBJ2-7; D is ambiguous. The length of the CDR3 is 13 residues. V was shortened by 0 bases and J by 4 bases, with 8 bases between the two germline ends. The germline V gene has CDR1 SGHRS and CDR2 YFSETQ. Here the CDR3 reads CASSLDRSYEQYF. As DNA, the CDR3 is TGCGCCAGCAGCTTGGACAGAAGTTACGAGCAGTACTTC.

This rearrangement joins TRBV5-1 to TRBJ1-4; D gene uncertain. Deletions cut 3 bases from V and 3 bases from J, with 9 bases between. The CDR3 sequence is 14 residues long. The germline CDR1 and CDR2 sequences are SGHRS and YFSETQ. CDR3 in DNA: TGCGCCAGCAGCTGGTCGGGCCCTAATGAAAAACTGTTTTTT. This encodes CASSWSGPNEKLFF.

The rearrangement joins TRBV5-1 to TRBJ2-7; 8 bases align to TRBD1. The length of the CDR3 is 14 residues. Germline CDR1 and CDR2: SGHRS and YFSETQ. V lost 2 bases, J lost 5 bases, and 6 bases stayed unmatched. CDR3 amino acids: CASSFRTGTDEQYF. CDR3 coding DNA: TGCGCCAGCAGCTTTCGGACAGGGACGGACGAGCAGTACTTC. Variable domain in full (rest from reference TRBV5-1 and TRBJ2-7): KAGVTQTPRYLIKTRGQQVTLSCSPISGHRSVSWYQQTPGQGLQFLFEYFSETQRNKGNFPGRFSGRQFSNSRSEMNVSTLELGDSALYLCASSFRTGTDEQYFGPGTRLTVT.

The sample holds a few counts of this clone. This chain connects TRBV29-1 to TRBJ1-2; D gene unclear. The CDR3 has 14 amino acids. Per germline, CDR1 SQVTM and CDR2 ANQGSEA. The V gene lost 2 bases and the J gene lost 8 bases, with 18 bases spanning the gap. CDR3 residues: CSVEPRMVTAGYTF. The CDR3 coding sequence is TGCAGCGTTGAACCCCGTATGGTAACAGCAGGCTACACCTTC.

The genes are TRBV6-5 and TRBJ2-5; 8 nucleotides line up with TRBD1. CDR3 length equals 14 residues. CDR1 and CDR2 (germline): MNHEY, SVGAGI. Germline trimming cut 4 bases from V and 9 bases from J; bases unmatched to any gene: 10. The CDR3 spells CASSSFGQGRAQYF. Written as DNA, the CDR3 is TGTGCCAGCAGTTCCTTCGGACAGGGACGGGCCCAGTACTTC.

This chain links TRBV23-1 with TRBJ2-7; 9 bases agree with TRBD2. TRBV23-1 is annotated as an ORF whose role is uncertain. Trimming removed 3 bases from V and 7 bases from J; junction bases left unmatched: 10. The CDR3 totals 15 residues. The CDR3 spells CASSHQLAGPKEQYF. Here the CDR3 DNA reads TGCGCCAGCAGTCACCAACTAGCGGGTCCCAAGGAGCAGTACTTC.

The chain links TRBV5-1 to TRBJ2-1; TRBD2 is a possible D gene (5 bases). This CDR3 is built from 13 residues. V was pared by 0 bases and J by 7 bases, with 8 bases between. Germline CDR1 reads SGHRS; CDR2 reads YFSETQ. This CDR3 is CASSLGPGNEQFF. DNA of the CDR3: TGCGCCAGCAGCTTGGGGCCGGGGAATGAGCAGTTCTTC.

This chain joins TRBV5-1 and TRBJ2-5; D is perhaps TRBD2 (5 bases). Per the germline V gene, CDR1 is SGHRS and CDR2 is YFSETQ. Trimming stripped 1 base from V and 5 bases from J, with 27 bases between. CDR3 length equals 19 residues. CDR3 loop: CASSLQLSVPSSGMETQYF. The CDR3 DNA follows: TGCGCCAGCAGCTTGCAGCTGTCTGTCCCTAGCTCCGGCATGGAGACCCAGTACTTC.

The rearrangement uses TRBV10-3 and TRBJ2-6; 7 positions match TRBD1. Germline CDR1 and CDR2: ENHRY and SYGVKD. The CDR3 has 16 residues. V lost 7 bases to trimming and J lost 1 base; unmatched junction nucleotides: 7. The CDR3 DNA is TGTGCCATCACGAAAGGACAGGTGTCTGGGGCCAACGTCCTGACTTTC. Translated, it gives CAITKGQVSGANVLTF.

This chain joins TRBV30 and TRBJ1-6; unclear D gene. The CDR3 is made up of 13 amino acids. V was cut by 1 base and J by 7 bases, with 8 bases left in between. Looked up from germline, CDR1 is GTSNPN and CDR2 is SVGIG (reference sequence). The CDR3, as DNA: TGTGCCTGGAGTGAAGCCTTCAATTCACCCCTCCACTTT. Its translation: CAWSEAFNSPLHF.

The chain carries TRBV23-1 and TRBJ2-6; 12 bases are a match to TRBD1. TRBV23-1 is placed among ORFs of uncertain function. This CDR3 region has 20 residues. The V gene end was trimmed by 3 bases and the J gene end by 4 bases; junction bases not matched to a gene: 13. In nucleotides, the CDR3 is TGCGCCAGCAGTCATCCCTTTGAGGGACAGGGGGCAGGAGGGGCCAACGTCCTGACTTTC. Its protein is CASSHPFEGQGAGGANVLTF.

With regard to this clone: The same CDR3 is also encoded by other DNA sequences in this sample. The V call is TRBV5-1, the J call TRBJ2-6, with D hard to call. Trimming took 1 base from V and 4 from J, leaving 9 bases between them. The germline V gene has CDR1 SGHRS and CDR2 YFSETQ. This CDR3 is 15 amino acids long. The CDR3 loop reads CASSLTVSGANVLTF. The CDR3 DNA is TGCGCCAGCAGCTTGACAGTAAGCGGGGCCAACGTCCTGACTTTC.

CDR3 coding DNA: TGTGCCAGCAGTCCACGACCCCAGGGGGAGCAGTACTTC. Translated, it gives CASSPRPQGEQYF. The chain uses TRBV7-6 and TRBJ2-7; possibly TRBD1 for D (6 bases). The CDR3 spans 13 residues. Germline CDR1 reads SGHVS; CDR2 reads FNYEAQ. Trimming took off 6 bases at V and 7 bases at J, with 16 bases between the two ends.

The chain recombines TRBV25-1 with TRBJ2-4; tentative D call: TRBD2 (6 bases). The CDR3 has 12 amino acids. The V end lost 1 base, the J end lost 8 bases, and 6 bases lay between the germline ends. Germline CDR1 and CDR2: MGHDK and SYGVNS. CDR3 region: CASSEWGDIQYF. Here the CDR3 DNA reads TGTGCCAGCAGTGAATGGGGGGACATTCAGTACTTC.

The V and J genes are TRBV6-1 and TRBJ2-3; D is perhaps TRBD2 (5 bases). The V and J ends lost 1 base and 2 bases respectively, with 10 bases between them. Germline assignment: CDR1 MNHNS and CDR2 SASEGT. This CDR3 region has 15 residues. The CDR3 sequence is CASSEGHGNTDTQYF. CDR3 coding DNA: TGTGCCAGCAGTGAAGGGCACGGGAACACAGATACGCAGTATTTT.

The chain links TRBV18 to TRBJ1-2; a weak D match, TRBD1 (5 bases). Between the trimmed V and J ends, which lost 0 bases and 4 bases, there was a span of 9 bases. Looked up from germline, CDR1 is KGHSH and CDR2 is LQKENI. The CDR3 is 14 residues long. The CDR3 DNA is TGTGCCAGCTCACCACCGGCAGGGATCTATGGCTACACCTTC. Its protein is CASSPPAGIYGYTF. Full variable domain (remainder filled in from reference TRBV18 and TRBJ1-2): NAGVMQNPRHLVRRRGQEARLRCSPMKGHSHVYWYRQLPEEGLKFMVYLQKENIIDESGMPKERFSAEFPKEGPSILRIQQVVRGDSAAYFCASSPPAGIYGYTFGSGTRLTVV.

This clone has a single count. The CDR3 loop reads CASSEIRDWAQETQYF. CDR3 sequence (DNA): TGTGCCAGCAGTGAGATTCGGGACTGGGCTCAAGAGACCCAGTACTTC. The chain carries TRBV6-1 and TRBJ2-5; the D gene is possibly TRBD2 (6 bases). Germline assignment: CDR1 MNHNS and CDR2 SASEGT. V lost 3 bases to trimming and J lost 2 bases, with 16 bases between them. CDR3 length: 16 residues.

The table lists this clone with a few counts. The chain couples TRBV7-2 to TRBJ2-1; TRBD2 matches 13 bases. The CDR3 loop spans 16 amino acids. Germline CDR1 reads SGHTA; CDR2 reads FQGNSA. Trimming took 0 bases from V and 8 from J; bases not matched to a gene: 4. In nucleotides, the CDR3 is TGTGCCAGCAGCTTAGCACTAGCGGGGGGGCCGGATGAGCAGTTCTTC. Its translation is CASSLALAGGPDEQFF.

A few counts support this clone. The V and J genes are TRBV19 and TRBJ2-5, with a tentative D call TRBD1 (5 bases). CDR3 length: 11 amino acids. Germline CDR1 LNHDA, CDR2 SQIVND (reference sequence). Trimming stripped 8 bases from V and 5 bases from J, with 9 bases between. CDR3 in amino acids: CASQGRETQYF. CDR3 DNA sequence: TGTGCCAGTCAGGGAAGGGAGACCCAGTACTTC.